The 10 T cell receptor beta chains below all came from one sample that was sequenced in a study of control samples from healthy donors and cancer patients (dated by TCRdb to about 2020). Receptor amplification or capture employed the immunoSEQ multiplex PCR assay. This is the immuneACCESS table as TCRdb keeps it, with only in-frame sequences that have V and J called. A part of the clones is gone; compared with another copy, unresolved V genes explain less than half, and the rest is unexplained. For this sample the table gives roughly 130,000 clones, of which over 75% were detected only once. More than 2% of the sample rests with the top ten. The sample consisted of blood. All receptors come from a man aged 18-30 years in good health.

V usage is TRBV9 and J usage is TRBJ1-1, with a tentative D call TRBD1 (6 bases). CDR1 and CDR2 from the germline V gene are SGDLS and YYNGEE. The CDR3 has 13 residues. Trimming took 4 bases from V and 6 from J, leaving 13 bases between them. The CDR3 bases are TGTGCCAGCAGCCTAGGGGGGGTCGCTGAAGCTTTCTTT. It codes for CASSLGGVAEAFF.

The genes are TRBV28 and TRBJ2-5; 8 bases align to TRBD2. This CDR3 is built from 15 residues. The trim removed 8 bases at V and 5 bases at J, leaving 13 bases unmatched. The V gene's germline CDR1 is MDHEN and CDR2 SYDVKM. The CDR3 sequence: CASGLPGGPGETQYF. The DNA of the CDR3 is TGTGCCAGCGGCTTGCCGGGGGGGCCGGGGGAGACCCAGTACTTC.

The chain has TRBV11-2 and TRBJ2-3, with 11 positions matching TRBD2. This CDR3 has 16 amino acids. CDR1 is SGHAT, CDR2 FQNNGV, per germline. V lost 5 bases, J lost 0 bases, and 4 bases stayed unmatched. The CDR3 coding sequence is TGTGCCAGCAGCCCGGGACTAGCGGTTAGCACAGATACGCAGTATTTT. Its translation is CASSPGLAVSTDTQYF.

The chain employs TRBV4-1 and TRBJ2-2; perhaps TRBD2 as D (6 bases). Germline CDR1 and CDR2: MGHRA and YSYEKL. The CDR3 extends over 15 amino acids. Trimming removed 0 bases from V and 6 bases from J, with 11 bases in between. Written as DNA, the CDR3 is TGCGCCAGCAGCCAAGAGGCGGGACCTTCCGGGGAGCTGTTTTTT. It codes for CASSQEAGPSGELFF.

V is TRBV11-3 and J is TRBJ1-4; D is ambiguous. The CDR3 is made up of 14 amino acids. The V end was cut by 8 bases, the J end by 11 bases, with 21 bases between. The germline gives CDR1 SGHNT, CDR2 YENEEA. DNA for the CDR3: TGTGCCAGCTCTCACGACCGGGTGATTGGCAAACTGTTTTTT. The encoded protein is CASSHDRVIGKLFF.

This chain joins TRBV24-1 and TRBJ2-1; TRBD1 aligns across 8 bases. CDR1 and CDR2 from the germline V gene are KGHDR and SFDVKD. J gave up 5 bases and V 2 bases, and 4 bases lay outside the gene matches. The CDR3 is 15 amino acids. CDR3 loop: CATSDSGQENNEQFF. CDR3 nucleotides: TGTGCCACCAGTGATTCGGGACAGGAAAACAATGAGCAGTTCTTC.

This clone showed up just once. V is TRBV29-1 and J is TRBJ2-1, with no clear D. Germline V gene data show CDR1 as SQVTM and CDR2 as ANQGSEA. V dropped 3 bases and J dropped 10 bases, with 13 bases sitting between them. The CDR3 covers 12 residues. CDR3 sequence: CSVERNVQEQFF. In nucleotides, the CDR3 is TGCAGCGTTGAGCGGAACGTCCAAGAGCAGTTCTTC.

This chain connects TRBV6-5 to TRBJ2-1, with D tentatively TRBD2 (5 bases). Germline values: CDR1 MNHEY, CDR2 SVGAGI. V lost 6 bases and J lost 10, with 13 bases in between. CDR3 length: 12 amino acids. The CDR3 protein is CASSLGSDEQFF. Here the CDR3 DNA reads TGTGCCAGCAGCTTGGGTAGCGACGAGCAGTTCTTC.

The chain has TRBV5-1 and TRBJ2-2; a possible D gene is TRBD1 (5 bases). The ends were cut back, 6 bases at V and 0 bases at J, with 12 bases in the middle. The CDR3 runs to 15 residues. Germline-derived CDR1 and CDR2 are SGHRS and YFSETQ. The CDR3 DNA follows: TGCGCCAGCACAACAACAGGCGCGAACACCGGGGAGCTGTTTTTT. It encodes CASTTTGANTGELFF.

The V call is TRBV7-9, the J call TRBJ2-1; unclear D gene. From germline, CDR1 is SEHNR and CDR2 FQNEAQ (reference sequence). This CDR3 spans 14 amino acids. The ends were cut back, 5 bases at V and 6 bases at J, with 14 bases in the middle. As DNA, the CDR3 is TGTGCCAGCAGCGTAATGGGCCGATTCAATGAGCAGTTCTTC. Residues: CASSVMGRFNEQFF.